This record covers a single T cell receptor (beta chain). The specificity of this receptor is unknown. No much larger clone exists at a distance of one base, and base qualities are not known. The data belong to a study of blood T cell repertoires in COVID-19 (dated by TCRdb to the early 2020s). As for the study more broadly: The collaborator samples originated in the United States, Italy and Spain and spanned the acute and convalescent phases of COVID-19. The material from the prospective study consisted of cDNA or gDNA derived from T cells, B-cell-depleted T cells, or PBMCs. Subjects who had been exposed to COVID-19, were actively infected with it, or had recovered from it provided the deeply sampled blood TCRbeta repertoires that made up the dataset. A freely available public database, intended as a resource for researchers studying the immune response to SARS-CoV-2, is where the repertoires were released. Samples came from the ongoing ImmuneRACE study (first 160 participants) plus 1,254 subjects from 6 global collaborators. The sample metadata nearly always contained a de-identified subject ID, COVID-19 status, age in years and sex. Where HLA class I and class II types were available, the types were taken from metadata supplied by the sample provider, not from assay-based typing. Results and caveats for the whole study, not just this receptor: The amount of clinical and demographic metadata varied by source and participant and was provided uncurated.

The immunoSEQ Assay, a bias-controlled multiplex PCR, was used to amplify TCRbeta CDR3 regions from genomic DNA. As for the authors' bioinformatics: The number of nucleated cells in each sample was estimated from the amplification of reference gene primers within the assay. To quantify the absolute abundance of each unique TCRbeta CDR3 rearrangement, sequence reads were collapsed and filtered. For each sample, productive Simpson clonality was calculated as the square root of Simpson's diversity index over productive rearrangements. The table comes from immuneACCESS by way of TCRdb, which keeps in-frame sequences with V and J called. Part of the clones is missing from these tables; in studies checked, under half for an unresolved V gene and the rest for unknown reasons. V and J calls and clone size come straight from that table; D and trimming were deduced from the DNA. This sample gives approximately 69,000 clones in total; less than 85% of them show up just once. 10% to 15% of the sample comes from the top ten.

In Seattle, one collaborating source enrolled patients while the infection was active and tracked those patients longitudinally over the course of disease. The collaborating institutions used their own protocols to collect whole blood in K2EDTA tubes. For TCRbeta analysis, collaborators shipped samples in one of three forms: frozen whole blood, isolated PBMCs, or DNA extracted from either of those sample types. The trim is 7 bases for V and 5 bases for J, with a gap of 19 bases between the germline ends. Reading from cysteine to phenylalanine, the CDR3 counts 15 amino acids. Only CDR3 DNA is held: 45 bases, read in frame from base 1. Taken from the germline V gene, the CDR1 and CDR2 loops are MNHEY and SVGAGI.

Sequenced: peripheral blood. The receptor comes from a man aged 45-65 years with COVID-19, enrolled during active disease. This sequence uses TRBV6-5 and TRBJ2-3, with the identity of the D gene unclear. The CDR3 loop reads CASTESGGSGDTQYF. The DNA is TGTGCCAGCACGGAATCGGGTGGTAGTGGAGATACGCAGTATTTT.